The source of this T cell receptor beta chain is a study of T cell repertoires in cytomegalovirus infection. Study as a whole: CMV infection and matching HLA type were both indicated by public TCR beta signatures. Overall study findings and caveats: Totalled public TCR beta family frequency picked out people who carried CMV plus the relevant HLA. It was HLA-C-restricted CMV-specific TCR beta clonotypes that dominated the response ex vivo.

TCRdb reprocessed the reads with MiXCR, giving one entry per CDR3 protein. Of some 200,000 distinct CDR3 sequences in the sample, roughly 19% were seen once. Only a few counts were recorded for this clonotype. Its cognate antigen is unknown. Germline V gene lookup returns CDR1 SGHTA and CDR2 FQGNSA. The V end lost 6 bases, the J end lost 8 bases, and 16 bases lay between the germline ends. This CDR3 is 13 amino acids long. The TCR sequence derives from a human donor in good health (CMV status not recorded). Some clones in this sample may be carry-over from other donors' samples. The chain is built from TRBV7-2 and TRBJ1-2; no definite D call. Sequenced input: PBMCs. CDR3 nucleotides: TGTGCCAGCAGTCCTGGACGGTCTATAGGCTACACCTTC. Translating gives CASSPGRSIGYTF.